This T cell receptor (beta chain) comes out of a study of blood T cell repertoires in COVID-19. As for the study in general: PBMCs, B-cell-depleted T cells, or T cells provided the cDNA or gDNA that made up the material.

CDR1 and CDR2 from the germline V gene are SGHRS and YFSETQ. Trimming cost V 4 bases and J 7 bases, with 21 bases left between them. The CDR3 totals 17 residues. Categorization into cohorts depended on clinical history that participants reported. Generated by immunoSEQ multiplex PCR, the TCRdb table keeps only in-frame clones and is missing some. This repertoire shows some 250,000 clones, 75% to 90% found once; its top ten account for 8.8%. The clonotype originates from a man aged 40-49 years who had recovered from COVID-19. Specimen: PBMCs or T cells enriched from blood (not recorded which). This chain connects TRBV5-1 to TRBJ1-6; D is unclear. The CDR3 reads CASSQNRARNSNSPLHF. CDR3 nucleotide sequence: TGCGCCAGCAGCCAGAATCGAGCGCGGAATTCGAATTCACCCCTCCACTTT.